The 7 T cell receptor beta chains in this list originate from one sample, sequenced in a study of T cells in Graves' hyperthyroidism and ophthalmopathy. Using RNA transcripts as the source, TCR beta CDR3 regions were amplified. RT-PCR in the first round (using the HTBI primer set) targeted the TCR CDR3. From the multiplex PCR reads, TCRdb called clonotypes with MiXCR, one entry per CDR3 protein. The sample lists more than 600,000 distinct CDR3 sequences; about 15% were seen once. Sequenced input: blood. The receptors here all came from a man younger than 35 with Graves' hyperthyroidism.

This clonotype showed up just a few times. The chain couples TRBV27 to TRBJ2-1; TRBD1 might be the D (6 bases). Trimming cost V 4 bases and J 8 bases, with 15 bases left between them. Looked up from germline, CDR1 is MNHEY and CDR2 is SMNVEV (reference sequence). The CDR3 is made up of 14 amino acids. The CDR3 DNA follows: TGTGCCAGCAGTTCGGTAGGCAGGGGCTATGAGCAGTTCTTC. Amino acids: CASSSVGRGYEQFF.

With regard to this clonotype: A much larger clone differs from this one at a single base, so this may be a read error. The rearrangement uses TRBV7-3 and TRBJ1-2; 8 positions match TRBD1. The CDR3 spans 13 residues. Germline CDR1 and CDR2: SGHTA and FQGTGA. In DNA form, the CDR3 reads TGTGACAGCAGCTTGACAGGGGAAGCAGGCTACACCTTC. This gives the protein CDSSLTGEAGYTF.

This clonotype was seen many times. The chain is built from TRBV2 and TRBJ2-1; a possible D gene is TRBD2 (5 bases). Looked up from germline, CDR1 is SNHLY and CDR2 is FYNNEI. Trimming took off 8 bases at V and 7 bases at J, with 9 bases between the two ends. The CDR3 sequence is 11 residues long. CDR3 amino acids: CASSEGNEQFF. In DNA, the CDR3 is TGTGCCAGCTCCGAGGGTAATGAGCAGTTCTTC.

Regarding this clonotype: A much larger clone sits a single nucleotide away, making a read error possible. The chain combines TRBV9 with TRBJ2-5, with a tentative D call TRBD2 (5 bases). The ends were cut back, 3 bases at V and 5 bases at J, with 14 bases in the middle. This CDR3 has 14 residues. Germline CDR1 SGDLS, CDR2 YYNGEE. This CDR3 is CASSASEGGETQYF. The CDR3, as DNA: TGTGCCAGCAGCGCAAGCGAGGGCGGGGAGACCCAGTACTTC. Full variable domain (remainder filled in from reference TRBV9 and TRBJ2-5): DSGVTQTPKHLITATGQRVTLRCSPRSGDLSVYWYQQSLDQGLQFLIQYYNGEERAKGNILERFSAQQFPDLHSELNLSSLELGDSALYFCASSASEGGETQYFGPGTRLLVL.

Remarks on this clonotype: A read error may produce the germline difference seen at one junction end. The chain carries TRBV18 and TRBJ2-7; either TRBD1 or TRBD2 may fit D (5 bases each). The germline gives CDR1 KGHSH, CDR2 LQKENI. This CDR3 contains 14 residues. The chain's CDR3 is CAGSPTGASYEQYF. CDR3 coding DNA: TGTGCCGGCTCGCCGACCGGGGCCTCCTACGAGCAGTACTTC.

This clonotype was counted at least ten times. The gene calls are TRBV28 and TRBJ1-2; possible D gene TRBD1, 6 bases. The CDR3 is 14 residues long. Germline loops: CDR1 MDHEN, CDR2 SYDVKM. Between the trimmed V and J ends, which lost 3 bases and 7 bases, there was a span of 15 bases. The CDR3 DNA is TGTGCCAGCAGTTTTAGGAGGGGGGCTTCTGGCTACACCTTC. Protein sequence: CASSFRRGASGYTF.

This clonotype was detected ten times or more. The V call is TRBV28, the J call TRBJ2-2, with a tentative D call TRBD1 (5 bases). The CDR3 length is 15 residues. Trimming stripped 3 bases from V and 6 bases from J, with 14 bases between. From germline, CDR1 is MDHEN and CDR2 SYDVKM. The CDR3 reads CASSLFGASAGELFF. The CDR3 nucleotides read TGTGCCAGCAGTTTGTTTGGGGCAAGTGCCGGGGAGCTGTTTTTT.